Described below is a single TCR beta chain sequence and its context. Here immunoSEQ multiplex PCR was the method, and the copy in TCRdb shows in-frame clones only, minus some. The sample records 150,000 to 200,000 clones, around 79% being singletons. The data originate from a study of blood T cell repertoires in COVID-19. Study-level information: Acute and convalescent COVID-19 specimens originated in the United States, Italy and Spain.

The CDR3 contains 15 residues. The V gene lost 1 base and the J gene lost 5 bases, with 14 bases spanning the gap. Germline V lookup: CDR1 SGHDN, CDR2 FVKESK. This chain links TRBV14 with TRBJ2-5; a weak D match, TRBD2 (5 bases). Sequencing input: peripheral blood. The clonotype comes from a woman between 40 and 50 years old with COVID-19, enrolled during active disease. Written as DNA, the CDR3 is TGTGCCAGCAGCCAAGCGGGGATCAACGGGGAGACCCAGTACTTC. Residues: CASSQAGINGETQYF.